One and the same sample provided the 21 T cell receptor beta chains below, sequenced in a study of cytomegalovirus exposure and HLA in healthy donors. The PCR ran on 60 Vbeta and 13 Jbeta primers. Data came from immunoSEQ multiplex PCR; TCRdb stores just in-frame clones and leaves some out. The table records fewer than 80,000 clones, less than 85% of them present only once. The sequenced material came from PBMCs. The receptors come from a woman aged 30 to 39 in good health and CMV-seronegative.

V usage is TRBV6-6 and J usage is TRBJ1-1; TRBD1 is a possible D gene (6 bases). Trimming pared 6 bases from V and 6 bases from J, leaving 11 bases between. CDR1 is MNHNY and CDR2 is SVGAGI in the germline V gene (reference sequence). This CDR3 spans 12 amino acids. The CDR3 DNA follows: TGTGCCAGCAGCGACGAGGGGGCTGAAGCTTTCTTT. The encoded protein is CASSDEGAEAFF.

This sequence joins TRBV13 and TRBJ2-7; TRBD1 matches at 9 bases. The CDR3 runs 14 residues. The trim removed 5 bases at V and 3 bases at J, leaving 5 bases unmatched. Looked up from germline, CDR1 is PRHDT and CDR2 is FYEKMQ (reference sequence). CDR3: CASSEGQGHYEQYV. For the CDR3, the DNA is TGTGCCAGCAGCGAGGGACAGGGACACTACGAGCAGTACGTC.

This chain joins TRBV5-6 and TRBJ1-2; 10 nucleotides align to TRBD1. Germline loops: CDR1 SGHDT, CDR2 YYEEEE. Trimming removed 4 bases from V and 10 bases from J; junction bases left unmatched: 10. This CDR3 has 14 residues. This CDR3 reads CASSDTGTGAHYTF. CDR3 in DNA: TGTGCCAGCAGCGACACCGGGACAGGGGCCCACTACACCTTC.

The V and J genes are TRBV29-1 and TRBJ2-1; D possibly corresponds to TRBD2 (5 bases). The CDR3 is made up of 13 amino acids. Deletions cut 6 bases from V and 6 bases from J, with 15 bases between. Germline lookup yields CDR1 SQVTM and CDR2 ANQGSEA. CDR3 coding DNA: TGCAGCGTCGATGTGGCGAGGGCCAATGAGCAGTTCTTC. Translation gives CSVDVARANEQFF.

J is TRBJ1-4 and V is TRBV25-1; maybe TRBD1 (6 bases). The germline V and J ends were trimmed by 6 bases and 6 bases, with 20 bases remaining between them. The germline gives CDR1 MGHDK, CDR2 SYGVNS. The CDR3 is 16 residues long. This CDR3 is CASSPRRGTIDEKLFF. CDR3 bases: TGTGCCAGCAGCCCCAGGCGGGGGACAATCGATGAAAAACTGTTTTTT.

This clone was counted a single time. The V gene is TRBV2, the J gene TRBJ2-1; 7 nucleotides line up with TRBD1. The CDR3 extends over 15 amino acids. The ends lost 6 bases at V and 5 bases at J; junction bases unmatched: 10. From germline, CDR1 is SNHLY and CDR2 FYNNEI. The CDR3 region has the DNA TGTGCCAGCAGAACCGGGACAGCAGGAAACAATGAGCAGTTCTTC. Translated, it gives CASRTGTAGNNEQFF. The full variable domain, with the rest looked up from reference TRBV2 and TRBJ2-1, is EPEVTQTPSHQVTQMGQEVILRCVPISNHLYFYWYRQILGQKVEFLVSFYNNEISEKSEIFDDQFSVERPDGSNFTLKIRSTKLEDSAMYFCASRTGTAGNNEQFFGPGTRLTVL.

The chain is built from TRBV7-6 and TRBJ2-3; 8 nucleotides align to TRBD2. With V trimmed by 5 bases and J by 3 bases, 4 bases remained unmatched. CDR3 size: 14 residues. Looked up from germline, CDR1 is SGHVS and CDR2 is FNYEAQ. CDR3 residues: CASSMGLGTDTQYF. The CDR3 DNA sequence: TGTGCCAGCAGCATGGGACTAGGAACAGATACGCAGTATTTT.

In this sample, this clone turned up a few times. The rearrangement joins TRBV27 to TRBJ2-2; D call uncertain. Per germline, CDR1 MNHEY and CDR2 SMNVEV (reference sequence). This CDR3 has 15 residues. V was shortened by 8 bases and J by 4 bases, with 17 bases between the two germline ends. The CDR3 region is CASQRRVSGTGELFF. Written as DNA, the CDR3 is TGTGCCAGCCAGAGGCGCGTCTCGGGCACCGGGGAGCTGTTTTTT.

The chain couples TRBV29-1 to TRBJ1-4, with D unresolved. Trimming stripped 2 bases from V and 12 bases from J, with 16 bases between. This CDR3 spans 13 amino acids. Germline V gene lookup returns CDR1 SQVTM and CDR2 ANQGSEA. CDR3 region: CSVEQHSSAELFF. Written as DNA, the CDR3 is TGCAGCGTTGAACAGCACAGCTCAGCGGAACTGTTTTTT.

The V call is TRBV7-2, the J call TRBJ2-3; 7 bases align to TRBD2. J was trimmed by 4 bases and V by 5 bases; bases with no gene match: 9. Germline CDR1 is SGHTA and CDR2 is FQGNSA. This CDR3 comprises 15 residues. This CDR3 is CASSPVGGRADTQYF. The CDR3 region has the DNA TGTGCCAGCAGCCCAGTTGGGGGGAGGGCAGATACGCAGTATTTT.

The J gene is TRBJ1-1, the V gene TRBV5-1; 8 bases are shared with TRBD1. Per the germline V gene, CDR1 is SGHRS and CDR2 is YFSETQ. Germline trimming cut 0 bases from V and 0 bases from J; bases unmatched to any gene: 4. This CDR3 is built from 16 residues. This CDR3 is CASSLVVTGVNTEAFF. The CDR3 DNA is TGCGCCAGCAGCTTGGTGGTGACAGGGGTGAACACTGAAGCTTTCTTT.

This clone was detected only a few times. V gene TRBV30 combines with J gene TRBJ2-1, with 11 bases identical to TRBD2. V shed 3 bases, J shed 5 bases, and the junction held 9 bases outside the gene matches. CDR1 and CDR2 from the germline V gene are GTSNPN and SVGIG (reference sequence). The CDR3 is 16 amino acids. The CDR3 DNA reads as TGTGCCTGGAGCGCGCGGCTAGCGGGAGGAAACAATGAGCAGTTCTTC. Protein product: CAWSARLAGGNNEQFF.

The chain uses TRBV27 and TRBJ2-1, with TRBD1 matching over 7 bases. There are 15 residues in the CDR3. V lost 5 bases and J lost 2; bases outside the gene matches: 6. Germline V lookup: CDR1 MNHEY, CDR2 SMNVEV (reference sequence). CDR3 coding DNA: TGTGCCAGCAGTCCGACAGGGTACCCCTACAATGAGCAGTTCTTC. Protein: CASSPTGYPYNEQFF.

V gene TRBV28 combines with J gene TRBJ2-3; TRBD2 matches 11 bases. Germline V gene lookup returns CDR1 MDHEN and CDR2 SYDVKM. Unmatched junction bases numbered 3, after V lost 6 bases and J lost 1 base. The CDR3 length is 15 residues. Here the CDR3 reads CASSLAGGRTDTQYF. The CDR3 region has the DNA TGTGCCAGCAGCCTAGCGGGAGGACGCACAGATACGCAGTATTTT.

This clone has only a few counts. This chain links TRBV4-3 with TRBJ1-5; D not resolved. Between the trimmed V and J ends, which lost 0 bases and 6 bases, there was a span of 9 bases. The germline V gene has CDR1 LGHNA and CDR2 YSLEER. This CDR3 has 14 residues. CDR3 nucleotide sequence: TGCGCCAGCAGCCAAGAGAGGGCAAGTCAGCCCCAGCATTTT. Protein product: CASSQERASQPQHF.

This chain connects TRBV19 to TRBJ1-2, with TRBD1 as a possible D gene (5 bases). Germline loops: CDR1 LNHDA, CDR2 SQIVND (reference sequence). V dropped 3 bases and J dropped 0 bases, with 14 bases sitting between them. This CDR3 contains 16 residues. CDR3 nucleotide sequence: TGTGCCAGTAGTATCACTGGGGCCTCAGCTAACTATGGCTACACCTTC. It encodes CASSITGASANYGYTF.

This rearrangement joins TRBV29-1 to TRBJ1-1, with TRBD1 matching 8 bases. CDR3 length: 13 residues. The V segment lost 5 bases and the J segment 1 base; nucleotides outside the gene matches: 3. Germline V lookup: CDR1 SQVTM, CDR2 ANQGSEA. CDR3: CSVRDRGNTEAFF. In DNA form, the CDR3 reads TGCAGCGTTCGAGACAGGGGGAACACTGAAGCTTTCTTT.

A word on this clone: One end of the junction varies from germline; a read error may be responsible. Additional DNA sequences in this sample encode the identical CDR3. The chain joins TRBV7-9 to TRBJ2-7; perhaps TRBD2 as D (6 bases). This CDR3 contains 13 residues. Germline V lookup: CDR1 SEHNR, CDR2 FQNEAQ (reference sequence). In DNA, the CDR3 is TGTTCCAGCAGAAGCGGGCCGGCCTACGAGCAGTACTTC. As protein: CSSRSGPAYEQYF. Together with reference TRBV7-9 and TRBJ2-7, the CDR3 gives the full variable domain: DTGVSQNPRHKITKRGQNVTFRCDPISEHNRLYWYRQTLGQGPEFLTYFQNEAQLEKSRLLSDRFSAERPKGSFSTLEIQRTEQGDSAMYLCSSRSGPAYEQYFGPGTRLTVT.

The chain couples TRBV5-6 to TRBJ2-7; 7 nucleotides align to TRBD2. V dropped 4 bases and J dropped 0; count of bases not matched to a gene: 10. Germline CDR1 and CDR2: SGHDT and YYEEEE. The length of the CDR3 is 16 residues. The CDR3 DNA reads TGTGCCAGCAGCCGAGGACTAGGGAGGACCTCCTACGAGCAGTACGTC. This codes for CASSRGLGRTSYEQYV.

V is TRBV5-1 and J is TRBJ2-5; TRBD2 matches at 10 bases. V shed 0 bases and J 1 base; nucleotides not matched to a gene: 12. Germline V lookup: CDR1 SGHRS, CDR2 YFSETQ. The CDR3 is 19 amino acids. The CDR3 coding sequence is TGCGCCAGCAGCTTGGGTCCGGGGAGGGGACTAGCGAGCCAAGAGACCCAGTACTTC. Residues: CASSLGPGRGLASQETQYF.

The chain combines TRBV18 with TRBJ1-5; D gene ambiguous. Germline V CDR1 and CDR2: KGHSH, LQKENI. This CDR3 is built from 17 residues. Deletions cut 3 bases from V and 7 bases from J, with 22 bases between. Here the CDR3 reads CASSPPREGPEKQPQHF. The CDR3 DNA sequence: TGTGCCAGCTCACCCCCGAGGGAGGGTCCCGAAAAGCAGCCCCAGCATTTT.